This TCR beta chain was observed in a study of patients and donors after allogeneic stem cell transplantation (dated by TCRdb to about 2020). Regarding this clonotype: Its antigen specificity is not known. No per-base quality is available; no much larger clone lies one base away.

The library was obtained by RT-PCR. TCRdb names NextSeq 550 as the instrument used. Starting from the raw public reads, TCRdb applied fastp trimming at Q25, assembled clones with MiXCR and retained in-frame beta chains. Rows with one shared CDR3 protein collapse into an entry with the most common genes and DNA. Counted in this sample were about 230,000 distinct CDR3 sequences; 13% to 15% of them appeared once. The ten largest clones represent around a tenth of the sample. V is shortened by 3 bases, J by 0 bases, and the region joining them spans 8 bases. The CDR3 runs 14 residues from the cysteine to the phenylalanine. The retained sequence is limited to the CDR3, 42 bases, with the frame set at the first base. The germline V gene (reference sequence) gives CDR1 as DFQATT and CDR2 as SNEGSKA.

This receptor chain uses TRBV20-1 and TRBJ1-4; no D gene can be assigned with confidence. Sequenced: blood, either unsorted or a sorted T cell fraction (not recorded which). The receptor comes from a human donor who was either an allogeneic HSCT recipient or a stem cell or donor lymphocyte infusion donor (not recorded which). It is not recorded whose cells these are; they may come from a transplant donor. This receptor has the CDR3 CSASADATNEKLFF. The nucleotide sequence is given as TGCAGTGCTAGTGCTGATGCAACTAATGAAAAACTGTTTTTT.